This T cell receptor (beta chain) came from a study of beta chain features in type 1 diabetes. Staining for CD45RO/CCR7/CD25/CD127/CD95/CD27 allowed sorting of CD4+ naive, central memory, regulatory and stem cell-like memory cells. Germline assignment: CDR1 GTSNPN and CDR2 SVGIG (reference sequence). V shed 0 bases and J shed 10 bases, with 16 bases lying between them. The CDR3 has 15 amino acids. Sequencing targeted expressed TCRB transcripts, as all isolated RNA had been reverse transcribed. Samples of naive, central memory and regulatory T cells yielded a mean of about 3.8 million reads. TCRdb keeps only in-frame clones here, not all; method: immunoSEQ multiplex PCR. The sample contains nearly 700,000 clones, under 15% of which appear only once. Study outcomes and limitations: Type 1 diabetes patients showed fewer insertions and more deletions at VDJ junctions. TCRB CDR3s were moderately but significantly shorter in Type 1 diabetes patients in all four CD4+ subsets. A PCR bias possibly favoring shorter templates would apply equally to patients and controls.

This clone appeared a few times. Its antigen remains unidentified. The TCR was taken from a young man with type 1 diabetes. Sequenced: naive CD4+ T cells from blood. V gene TRBV30 combines with J gene TRBJ1-6, with D perhaps TRBD1 (6 bases). The DNA of the CDR3 is TGTGCCTGGAGTGTACGAGGGGGGGAGGCATCACCCCTCCACTTT. Translated: CAWSVRGGEASPLHF. Combining the CDR3 with reference TRBV30 and TRBJ1-6 gives the whole variable domain SQTIHQWPATLVQPVGSPLSLECTVEGTSNPNLYWYRQAAGRGLQLLFYSVGIGQISSEVPQNLSASRPQDRQFILSSKKLLLSDSGFYLCAWSVRGGEASPLHFGNGTRLTVT.